This TCR beta chain was recovered during a study of metastatic and nonmetastatic thyroid tumors. Regarding the study as a whole: Malignant thyroid tumors reportedly had TCR beta diversity that was significantly higher than in benign nodules, in blood and tumor.

This clone appeared a few times. The antigen remains undetermined. Every patient underwent thyroid surgery untreated. V lost 7 bases to trimming and J lost 2 bases, with 18 bases between them. The CDR3 length is 15 residues. Germline loops: CDR1 MDHEN, CDR2 SYDVKM. MiXCR was used by TCRdb to re-call the PCR reads. The sample consists of 15,000 to 20,000 clones, around 25% of them appearing once. The rearrangement links TRBV28 to TRBJ2-7; D call uncertain. This receptor was obtained from a female donor with papillary thyroid cancer or a benign thyroid nodule (not recorded which). Some clones in this sample may be carry-over from other donors' samples. The sequencing input was adjacent normal tissue. CDR3 DNA sequence: TGTGCCAGCAAATTGCTTCCAGAGAGTACCTACGAGCAGTACTTC. Amino acids: CASKLLPESTYEQYF.